These 28 T cell receptor beta chains originate from one sample sequenced in a study of CD8+CD57+ T cells in acquired aplastic anemia. Patients picked for sequencing had shown CD8+CD57+ cell expansion detected by flow cytometry. Template material for TCR beta VDJ and CDR3 profiling consisted of genomic DNA. One entry per CDR3 protein results from TCRdb running MiXCR on the reads. Among 210,000 or so distinct CDR3 sequences, under 50% were seen once, and the ten largest hold 20%. Sequencing input: sorted CD4+, CD8+, or CD8+CD57+ T cells (not recorded which) from PBMCs. These receptors originate from a human donor with aplastic anemia.

The rearrangement joins TRBV25-1 to TRBJ1-2, with a possible D match to TRBD1 (5 bases). The CDR3 consists of 12 residues. Germline V gene data show CDR1 as MGHDK and CDR2 as SYGVNS. V was clipped by 4 bases and J by 8 bases, with 11 bases between them. The CDR3 region has the DNA TGTGCCAGCAGTGCTACCAGGGAGGGCTACACCTTC. This translates into CASSATREGYTF.

Concerning this clonotype itself: Germline is not matched at one junction end, which may reflect a read error. V gene TRBV7-3 combines with J gene TRBJ1-2; weak D call: TRBD1 (5 bases). The germline V gene encodes CDR1 SGHTA and CDR2 FQGTGA. The CDR3 loop spans 14 amino acids. Here the CDR3 reads CASSFAGTSGVYTF. CDR3 coding DNA: TGCGCCAGCAGCTTCGCCGGGACTAGCGGGGTATACACCTTC.

This clonotype was seen ten or more times. The chain combines TRBV6-2 or TRBV6-3 with TRBJ2-3, with D possibly matching TRBD2 (7 bases). The ends were cut back, 6 bases at V and 2 bases at J, with 12 bases in the middle. The CDR3 consists of 14 residues. CDR1 MNHEY and CDR2 SVGEGT come from the germline V gene. CDR3 sequence (DNA): TGTGCCAGCAGACGGGGGGCCTACACAGATACGCAGTATTTT. As protein: CASRRGAYTDTQYF.

V usage is TRBV7-9 and J usage is TRBJ2-1, with 8 bases matching TRBD2. The CDR3 sequence is 17 residues long. V gave up 6 bases and J gave up 7 bases; unmatched junction bases: 17. Germline CDR1 is SEHNR and CDR2 is FQNEAQ (reference sequence). Here the CDR3 DNA reads TGTGCCAGCAGGCTAGGGTACCCCATTAGCGGGGAGAATGAGCAGTTCTTC. It encodes CASRLGYPISGENEQFF. Full variable domain (remainder filled in from reference TRBV7-9 and TRBJ2-1): DTGVSQNPRHKITKRGQNVTFRCDPISEHNRLYWYRQTLGQGPEFLTYFQNEAQLEKSRLLSDRFSAERPKGSFSTLEIQRTEQGDSAMYLCASRLGYPISGENEQFFGPGTRLTVL.

This clonotype has a handful of counts. J is TRBJ2-7 and V is TRBV20-1; the match to TRBD1 covers 7 bases. Germline CDR1 DFQATT, CDR2 SNEGSKA (reference sequence). V lost 6 bases to trimming and J lost 2 bases; unmatched junction nucleotides: 10. CDR3 size: 14 residues. The CDR3 region has the DNA TGCAGTGCCAGAAGGACAGGTGCGACCTACGAGCAGTACTTC. It translates to CSARRTGATYEQYF.

This clonotype was counted many times. The gene calls are TRBV10-3 and TRBJ1-4, with TRBD1 matching 11 bases. Germline V lookup: CDR1 ENHRY, CDR2 SYGVKD. J gave up 8 bases and V 4 bases, and 3 bases lay outside the gene matches. This CDR3 has 14 amino acids. CDR3 bases: TGTGCCATCAGTGGGGGACAGGGGGGAGAAAAACTGTTTTTT. Translation: CAISGGQGGEKLFF.

The chain is built from TRBV15 and TRBJ2-3, with 8 bases matching TRBD2. V gave up 5 bases and J gave up 2 bases; unmatched junction bases: 9. The CDR3 runs 16 residues. From germline, CDR1 is LNHNV and CDR2 YYDKDF (reference sequence). This CDR3 reads CATSVAAGGITDTQYF. DNA of the CDR3: TGTGCCACCAGCGTCGCGGCGGGGGGCATCACAGATACGCAGTATTTT. Drawing the rest from reference TRBV15 and TRBJ2-3, the complete variable domain is DAMVIQNPRYQVTQFGKPVTLSCSQTLNHNVMYWYQQKSSQAPKLLFHYYDKDFNNEADTPDNFQSRRPNTSFCFLDIRSPGLGDTAMYLCATSVAAGGITDTQYFGPGTRLTVL.

Concerning this clonotype: It may be a read error: a sequence one base away is much more abundant. The chain has TRBV19 and TRBJ2-1; D remains unclear. In germline, CDR1 is LNHDA, CDR2 SQIVND (reference sequence). The CDR3 runs 14 residues. The CDR3 protein is CASSIDRFYNEQSF. CDR3 DNA sequence: TGTGCCAGTAGTATAGACAGGTTCTACAATGAGCAGTCCTTC.

The rearrangement links TRBV5-4 to TRBJ1-2; 11 positions agree with TRBD1. With 7 bases clipped from V and 4 bases from J, the junction kept 3 bases outside the gene matches. The CDR3 runs to 13 residues. Germline V lookup: CDR1 SGHNT, CDR2 YYREEE (reference sequence). The CDR3 here is CASSGQGVYGYTF. The CDR3 region has the DNA TGTGCCAGCTCGGGACAGGGGGTCTATGGCTACACCTTC.

This clonotype was detected only a few times. The gene calls are TRBV18 and TRBJ1-1; possibly TRBD1 for D (6 bases). V was shortened by 6 bases and J by 4 bases, with 15 bases between the two germline ends. The CDR3 runs 14 residues. Germline CDR1 KGHSH, CDR2 LQKENI. The CDR3 reads CASSPGGAGTEAFF. The CDR3 nucleotides are TGTGCCAGCTCTCCCGGGGGGGCAGGCACTGAAGCTTTCTTT.

Concerning this clonotype itself: As the CDR3 is not closed by the conserved phenylalanine or tryptophan, this likely results from a read error. The rearrangement links TRBV28 to TRBJ1-1; maybe TRBD1 (6 bases). Germline assignment: CDR1 MDHEN and CDR2 SYDVKM. The length of the CDR3 is 14 residues. Trimming stripped 5 bases from V and 4 bases from J, with 14 bases between. The CDR3 is CASSPQGGGTEAFL. CDR3 in DNA: TGTGCCAGCAGTCCACAGGGTGGGGGCACTGAAGCTTTCCTT.

This sequence joins TRBV4-2 and TRBJ2-2; 10 bases agree with TRBD1. The CDR3 has 17 amino acids. CDR1 is LGHNA, CDR2 YNFKEQ, per germline. V trimming: 4 bases; J trimming: 5 bases; junction bases outside the gene matches: 10. CDR3 DNA: TGTGCCAGCAGCCCCCAGCCCGGGACAGGGGAAACCGGGGAGCTGTTTTTT. This encodes CASSPQPGTGETGELFF.

This clonotype was seen repeatedly, ten times or more. This chain uses TRBV9 with TRBJ2-1, with a possible D match to TRBD1 (6 bases). The CDR3 consists of 15 residues. Looked up from germline, CDR1 is SGDLS and CDR2 is YYNGEE. The V gene lost 3 bases and the J gene lost 4 bases, with 14 bases spanning the gap. The CDR3 nucleotides are TGTGCCAGCAGCGCCGGGACAAATATTTACAATGAGCAGTTCTTC. It is translated as CASSAGTNIYNEQFF.

This chain uses TRBV4-1 with TRBJ2-7; TRBD1 matches 9 bases. The CDR3 contains 17 residues. V lost 5 bases, J lost 6 bases, and 17 bases stayed unmatched. Germline CDR1 and CDR2: MGHRA and YSYEKL. CDR3 bases: TGCGCCAGCAGCGCTACGGGGACAGGGCTGGGGTCCGGCGAGCAGTACTTC. Its translation is CASSATGTGLGSGEQYF.

This clonotype has more than one count but fewer than ten. This chain joins TRBV5-1 and TRBJ2-7, with TRBD1 matching 11 bases. Germline V gene data show CDR1 as SGHRS and CDR2 as YFSETQ. The CDR3 contains 14 residues. With 4 bases clipped from V and 5 bases from J, the junction kept 5 bases outside the gene matches. CDR3 nucleotide sequence: TGCGCCAGCAGCATCCGGGACAGGGGGGACGAGCAGTACTTC. This sequence encodes CASSIRDRGDEQYF.

The chain is built from TRBV5-4 and TRBJ1-2; D unresolved. V was clipped by 1 base and J by 4 bases, with 14 bases between them. CDR1 and CDR2 (germline): SGHNT, YYREEE (reference sequence). This CDR3 has 15 amino acids. In nucleotides, the CDR3 is TGTGCCAGCAGCTTGCCCGACGCGGCGGGCTATGGCTACACCTTC. This gives the protein CASSLPDAAGYGYTF.

This clonotype was found a few times. The chain couples TRBV18 to TRBJ2-5, with TRBD1 matching 8 bases. The V segment lost 2 bases and the J segment 4 bases; nucleotides outside the gene matches: 9. Germline loops: CDR1 KGHSH, CDR2 LQKENI. The CDR3 has 16 amino acids. In nucleotides, the CDR3 is TGTGCCAGCTCACCAAGAGTCGGACAGGGTGGAGAGACCCAGTACTTC. Translating it yields CASSPRVGQGGETQYF.

In this sample, this clonotype turned up many times. V and J are TRBV6-6 and TRBJ1-6; a weak D match, TRBD1 (5 bases). The V gene lost 6 bases and the J gene lost 0 bases, with 12 bases spanning the gap. CDR3 length: 16 amino acids. Germline values: CDR1 MNHNY, CDR2 SVGAGI (reference sequence). Here the CDR3 reads CASRTGGSSYNSPLHF. The CDR3 nucleotides are TGTGCCAGCAGAACTGGGGGAAGCTCCTATAATTCACCCCTCCACTTT.

This clonotype occurred many times. The rearrangement uses TRBV19 and TRBJ1-3; D not certain. Germline CDR1 and CDR2: LNHDA and SQIVND (reference sequence). V lost 4 bases and J 0 bases, leaving 10 bases between the germline ends. CDR3 length: 15 residues. CDR3 loop: CASSRSLSSGNTIYF. The CDR3, as DNA: TGTGCCAGTAGTAGGTCGCTGAGCTCTGGAAACACCATATATTTT.

The chain carries TRBV2 and TRBJ2-5; a weak D match, TRBD1 (6 bases). Trimming cost V 7 bases and J 5 bases, with 14 bases left between them. Germline-derived CDR1 and CDR2 are SNHLY and FYNNEI. The CDR3 runs to 13 residues. The CDR3 spells CASKVGQIETQYF. In nucleotides, the CDR3 is TGTGCCAGCAAAGTTGGACAGATTGAGACCCAGTACTTC. The variable domain in full, completed from reference TRBV2 and TRBJ2-5, reads EPEVTQTPSHQVTQMGQEVILRCVPISNHLYFYWYRQILGQKVEFLVSFYNNEISEKSEIFDDQFSVERPDGSNFTLKIRSTKLEDSAMYFCASKVGQIETQYFGPGTRLLVL.

Only one count was recorded for this clonotype. This chain joins TRBV7-2 and TRBJ2-7; 9 nucleotides match TRBD1. The germline V gene encodes CDR1 SGHTA and CDR2 FQGNSA. V shed 5 bases and J 5 bases; nucleotides not matched to a gene: 10. CDR3 length: 15 residues. CDR3 DNA sequence: TGTGCCAGCAGCCTAAGGACAGGGGTTGGGAACGAGCAGTACTTC. Its protein product is CASSLRTGVGNEQYF.

The chain couples TRBV28 to TRBJ2-7; 8 nucleotides line up with TRBD1. Germline values: CDR1 MDHEN, CDR2 SYDVKM. The trim removed 5 bases at V and 3 bases at J, leaving 6 bases unmatched. This CDR3 is built from 14 residues. CDR3 sequence (DNA): TGTGCCAGCAGTACCCCCGGGACAGGCTACGAGCAGTACTTC. Translation gives CASSTPGTGYEQYF.

This clonotype was picked up one time. The chain carries TRBV20-1 and TRBJ1-1; D gene ambiguous. V was clipped by 4 bases and J by 3 bases, with 6 bases between them. Per the germline V gene, CDR1 is DFQATT and CDR2 is SNEGSKA (reference sequence). CDR3 length equals 11 residues. DNA of the CDR3: TGCAGTGCTAAGGATTACACTGAAGCTTTCTTT. Translation gives CSAKDYTEAFF.

The chain links TRBV2 to TRBJ1-1; no definite D call. V dropped 3 bases and J dropped 6 bases, with 17 bases sitting between them. Germline CDR1 reads SNHLY; CDR2 reads FYNNEI. This CDR3 region has 15 residues. In nucleotides, the CDR3 is TGTGCCAGCAGTGATGTTGTGTCAGGAACCCCTGAAGCTTTCTTT. Translated, it gives CASSDVVSGTPEAFF.

V and J are TRBV7-8 and TRBJ1-6, with 7 bases fitting TRBD1. V was pared by 5 bases and J by 7 bases, with 5 bases of the junction left unmatched. Germline CDR1 reads SGHVS; CDR2 reads FQNEAQ. The CDR3 totals 14 residues. The CDR3 protein is CASSRTGANSPLHF. The CDR3 nucleotides read TGTGCCAGCAGCCGGACAGGCGCGAATTCACCCCTCCACTTT.

The chain combines TRBV2 with TRBJ2-7, with 9 bases identical to TRBD1. CDR1 SNHLY and CDR2 FYNNEI come from the germline V gene. The V gene end was trimmed by 6 bases and the J gene end by 5 bases; junction bases not matched to a gene: 8. The CDR3 runs to 14 residues. The DNA of the CDR3 is TGTGCCAGCAGAACAGGGGGCAAATCCCACGAGCAGTACTTC. Protein product: CASRTGGKSHEQYF.

The chain joins TRBV19 to TRBJ1-5; 7 bases map to TRBD1. This CDR3 comprises 14 residues. Germline V gene sequence: CDR1 LNHDA, CDR2 SQIVND (reference sequence). The V segment lost 7 bases and the J segment 0 bases; nucleotides outside the gene matches: 3. CDR3 coding DNA: TGTGCCAGTACCCAGGGGGGTAGCAATCAGCCCCAGCATTTT. The encoded protein is CASTQGGSNQPQHF.

This clonotype was counted at least ten times. V is TRBV9 and J is TRBJ2-1; no firm D call. This CDR3 is 12 amino acids long. Germline V gives CDR1 SGDLS, CDR2 YYNGEE. Trimming shortened V by 0 bases and J by 5 bases, and 3 bases separated the two germline ends. The CDR3, as DNA: TGTGCCAGCAGCGTAGACGACAATGAGCAGTTCTTC. This encodes CASSVDDNEQFF.